The rows below give T cell receptor beta chains drawn from one sample of a study of T cells in Graves' hyperthyroidism and ophthalmopathy. TCRdb called the multiplex PCR reads again in MiXCR, with one record for every CDR3 protein. The repertoire consists of hundreds of thousands of distinct CDR3 sequences, with about 45% occurring once and the leading ten covering less than 9%. The sequencing sample was made of peripheral blood or thyroid tissue (not recorded which). These receptors all come from an adult man with Graves' disease, either hyperthyroidism or ophthalmopathy (not recorded which). Each CDR3 is given with its conserved first and last residue. D genes are given only for firm matches. Part of the rows lack a size; the others show once, few, many or a class for expanded clones.

clone_size	d_call	j_call	v_call	cdr3_aa	cdr3_nt
.	.	TRBJ1-1	TRBV2	CASLLGAEAFF	TGTGCCAGCCTTCTCGGGGCTGAAGCTTTCTTT
many	.	TRBJ1-6	TRBV12-3/TRBV12-4	CASSSDNSPLHF	TGTGCCAGCAGTTCCGACAATTCACCCCTCCACTTT
few	TRBD1	TRBJ1-2	TRBV7-9	CASSLEVVWQGGNYGYTF	TGTGCCAGCAGCTTAGAGGTTGTGTGGCAGGGGGGTAACTATGGCTACACCTTC
.	TRBD1	TRBJ1-2	TRBV7-3	CASSLQGAQAYGHTF	TGTGCCAGCAGCTTACAGGGGGCGCAAGCCTATGGCCACACCTTC
.	TRBD2	TRBJ2-7	TRBV5-1	CASSGGVFKDEQYF	TGCGCCAGCAGTGGGGGGGTTTTCAAGGACGAGCAGTACTTC
.	.	TRBJ1-3	TRBV19	CASSIVGTSGNTIYF	TGTGCCAGTAGTATAGTGGGCACCTCTGGAAACACCATATATTTT
few	.	TRBJ1-5	TRBV5-5	CASSLGQSQPQHF	TGTGCCAGCAGCTTGGGGCAGAGCCAGCCCCAGCATTTT
few	.	TRBJ1-1	TRBV2	CASSENMGGTEAFF	TGTGCCAGCAGTGAAAACATGGGGGGCACTGAAGCTTTCTTT
many	TRBD2	TRBJ2-5	TRBV7-9	CASRSSGGGETQYF	TGTGCCAGCCGCTCTAGCGGGGGAGGAGAGACCCAGTACTTC
few	.	TRBJ1-4	TRBV6-1	CASRMSEATNEKLFF	TGTGCCAGCAGAATGTCTGAAGCAACTAATGAAAAACTGTTTTTT
few	TRBD2	TRBJ2-2	TRBV20-1	CSAWPAGRITGELFF	TGCAGTGCCTGGCCAGCGGGAAGAATTACCGGGGAGCTGTTTTTT
.	.	TRBJ1-2	TRBV2	CASSEWQGGYTF	TGTGCCAGCAGTGAATGGCAGGGAGGCTACACCTTC
.	.	TRBJ1-6	TRBV29-1	CSVEPGGTGTNSPLHF	TGCAGCGTTGAACCGGGAGGAACAGGGACCAATTCACCCCTCCACTTT
.	TRBD1	TRBJ2-2	TRBV12-3/TRBV12-4	CASSIRDRGYTSTGELFF	TGTGCCAGCAGTATCCGGGACAGGGGTTACACTAGCACCGGGGAGCTGTTTTTT
few	.	TRBJ1-3	TRBV7-9	CASSYDLDGYSGNTIYF	TGTGCCAGCAGTTACGACCTGGACGGATACTCTGGAAACACCATATATTTT
many	.	TRBJ2-7	TRBV29-1	CSVVMVSYEQYF	TGCAGCGTTGTAATGGTGTCCTACGAGCAGTACTTC
.	.	TRBJ1-5	TRBV15	CATSSAGGMGNQPQHF	TGTGCCACCAGCAGTGCGGGGGGAATGGGGAATCAGCCCCAGCATTTT
.	TRBD2	TRBJ2-7	TRBV9	CASSVASSGLYEQYF	TGTGCCAGCAGCGTGGCTTCTAGCGGTCTATACGAGCAGTACTTC
few	TRBD1	TRBJ1-6	TRBV7-3	CASSFKQGDNSPLHF	TGTGCCAGCAGTTTCAAACAGGGGGATAATTCACCCCTCCACTTT
.	TRBD1	TRBJ1-1	TRBV2	CASSTDRGAITEAFF	TGTGCCAGCAGCACAGACAGGGGCGCCATCACTGAAGCTTTCTTT
.	.	TRBJ2-7	TRBV20-1	CSARTAGGRNEQYF	TGCAGTGCTAGAACTGCAGGGGGGCGCAACGAGCAGTACTTC
many	.	TRBJ1-6	TRBV7-9	CASSPITGSESPLHF	TGTGCCAGCAGCCCCATTACAGGGTCGGAATCACCCCTCCACTTT
.	.	TRBJ2-7	TRBV20-1	CSARRDHEQYF	TGCAGTGCTAGGAGGGACCACGAGCAGTACTTC
.	TRBD1	TRBJ1-6	TRBV10-3	CAIRTGTGDSPLHF	TGTGCCATCAGAACCGGGACAGGGGATTCACCCCTCCACTTT
.	.	TRBJ1-1	TRBV29-1	CSVFQGLPEAFF	TGCAGCGTTTTCCAGGGTCTCCCTGAAGCTTTCTTT
.	.	TRBJ1-1	TRBV11-3	CASSQEGGDTEAFF	TGTGCCAGCAGCCAAGAGGGAGGGGACACTGAAGCTTTCTTT
.	.	TRBJ2-7	TRBV7-9	CASSLGWEMNEQYF	TGTGCCAGCAGCTTAGGATGGGAGATGAACGAGCAGTACTTC
.	.	TRBJ1-1	TRBV7-2	CASSLREYTEAFF	TGTGCCAGCAGCTTACGTGAGTACACTGAAGCTTTCTTT
.	TRBD1	TRBJ2-2	TRBV9	CASSAGTGDTRELFF	TGTGCCAGCAGCGCCGGGACAGGGGACACCAGGGAGCTGTTTTTT
.	.	TRBJ2-6	TRBV20-1	CSANGFSGANVLTF	TGCAGTGCTAACGGGTTCTCTGGGGCCAACGTCCTGACTTTC
many	.	TRBJ2-7	TRBV20-1	CSARAGPYEQYF	TGCAGTGCTAGAGCCGGGCCTTACGAGCAGTACTTC
once	.	TRBJ1-4	TRBV6-2/TRBV6-3	CASSYSRSEKLFF	TGTGCCAGCAGTTACTCCCGGTCAGAAAAACTGTTTTTT
.	.	TRBJ1-6	TRBV12-3/TRBV12-4	CASSFWGGRALHF	TGTGCCAGCAGTTTCTGGGGGGGAAGGGCCCTCCACTTT
many	.	TRBJ1-1	TRBV20-1	CSARVARGEAFF	TGCAGTGCTAGGGTGGCTCGGGGGGAAGCTTTCTTT
few	.	TRBJ1-3	TRBV2	CASSVSGGSGNTIYF	TGTGCCAGCAGTGTGTCAGGTGGCTCTGGAAACACCATATATTTT
.	.	TRBJ1-2	TRBV29-1	CSVSYRASNYGYTF	TGCAGCGTCTCCTACAGGGCTTCTAACTATGGCTACACCTTC
few	.	TRBJ1-1	TRBV9	CASSAGHMNTEAFF	TGTGCCAGCAGCGCGGGGCACATGAACACTGAAGCTTTCTTT
.	.	TRBJ1-2	TRBV2	CASSFLGGRRIGYTF	TGTGCCAGCAGTTTCCTTGGGGGGCGCCGTATTGGCTACACCTTC
.	.	TRBJ2-5	TRBV20-1	CSEGRLVVGETQYF	TGCAGTGAGGGAAGACTAGTGGTTGGAGAGACCCAGTACTTC
.	.	TRBJ2-7	TRBV7-9	CASTVGGDYEQYF	TGTGCCAGCACCGTGGGTGGGGACTACGAGCAGTACTTC
many	.	TRBJ1-2	TRBV7-2	CASSINPQGSYGYTF	TGTGCCAGCAGCATCAACCCGCAGGGGAGCTATGGCTACACCTTC
many	.	TRBJ1-5	TRBV2	CASTLRDPQPQHF	TGTGCCAGCACCCTCAGGGACCCTCAGCCCCAGCATTTT
many	.	TRBJ1-1	TRBV5-1	CASSLAYRNTEAFF	TGCGCCAGCAGCTTGGCTTACAGGAACACTGAAGCTTTCTTT
many	.	TRBJ2-5	TRBV29-1	CSVGTVQETQYF	TGCAGCGTTGGGACAGTCCAAGAGACCCAGTACTTC
.	.	TRBJ1-5	TRBV7-2	CASSLNSGVPYEHF	TGTGCCAGCAGCTTAAATAGCGGGGTCCCCTACGAGCATTTT
.	TRBD1	TRBJ1-5	TRBV7-9	CASSVGGGHGQPQHF	TGTGCCAGCAGCGTTGGAGGGGGCCATGGACAGCCCCAGCATTTT
few	TRBD2	TRBJ2-7	TRBV20-1	CSANDRTSDSYEQYF	TGCAGTGCTAACGATCGGACTAGCGACTCCTACGAGCAGTACTTC
.	.	TRBJ2-7	TRBV5-5	CASSLEQGNSYEQYF	TGTGCCAGCAGCTTGGAGCAGGGGAACTCCTACGAGCAGTACTTC
many	TRBD2	TRBJ2-5	TRBV10-3	CAINEGGETQYF	TGTGCCATCAATGAGGGAGGGGAGACCCAGTACTTC
few	TRBD1	TRBJ1-1	TRBV4-2	CASSQAGTANTEAFF	TGTGCCAGCAGCCAGGCCGGGACAGCGAACACTGAAGCTTTCTTT
few	.	TRBJ1-1	TRBV14	CASSQLGGRDTEAFF	TGTGCCAGCAGCCAATTGGGAGGGAGGGACACTGAAGCTTTCTTT
many	TRBD1	TRBJ1-1	TRBV7-2	CASSLVGRGRTEAFF	TGTGCCAGCAGCTTAGTAGGGAGGGGGCGGACTGAAGCTTTCTTT
.	.	TRBJ2-6	TRBV15	CATSRGTHSSGANVLTF	TGTGCCACCAGCCGTGGGACACACAGCTCTGGGGCCAACGTCCTGACTTTC
many	.	TRBJ1-1	TRBV29-1	CSVEEGGEAFF	TGCAGCGTTGAAGAGGGAGGTGAAGCTTTCTTT
.	.	TRBJ1-6	TRBV12-3/TRBV12-4	CASSERRSPLHF	TGTGCCAGCAGTGAACGCAGGTCACCCCTCCACTTT
.	.	TRBJ1-2	TRBV29-1	CSGRPGDGPGYTF	TGCAGCGGCCGACCGGGGGACGGGCCTGGCTACACCTTC
.	.	TRBJ2-2	TRBV6-5	CATLLGGSGELFF	TGTGCCACCCTACTAGGAGGGTCCGGGGAGCTGTTTTTT
many	.	TRBJ1-3	TRBV29-1	CSVVGGRAGNTIYF	TGCAGCGTTGTGGGGGGAAGGGCTGGAAACACCATATATTTT
.	.	TRBJ1-3	TRBV25-1	CARDWPIAGNTIYF	TGTGCTAGAGATTGGCCAATCGCTGGAAACACCATATATTTT